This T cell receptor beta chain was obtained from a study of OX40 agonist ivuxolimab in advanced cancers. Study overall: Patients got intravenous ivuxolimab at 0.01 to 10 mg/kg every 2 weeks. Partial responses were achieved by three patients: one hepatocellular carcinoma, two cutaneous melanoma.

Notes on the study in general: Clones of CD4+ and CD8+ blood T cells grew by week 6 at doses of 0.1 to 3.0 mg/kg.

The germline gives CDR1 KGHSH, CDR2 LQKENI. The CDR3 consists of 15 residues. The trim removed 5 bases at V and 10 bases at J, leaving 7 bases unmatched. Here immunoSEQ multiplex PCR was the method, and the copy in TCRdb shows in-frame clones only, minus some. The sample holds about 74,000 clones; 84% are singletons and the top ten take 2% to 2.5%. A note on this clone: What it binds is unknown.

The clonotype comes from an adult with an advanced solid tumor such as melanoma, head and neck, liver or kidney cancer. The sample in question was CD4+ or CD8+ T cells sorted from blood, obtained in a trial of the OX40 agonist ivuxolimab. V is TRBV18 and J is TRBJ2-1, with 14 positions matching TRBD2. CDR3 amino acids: CASSSGLAGGGEQFF. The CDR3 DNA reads TGTGCCAGCTCATCTGGACTAGCGGGAGGAGGGGAGCAGTTCTTC.